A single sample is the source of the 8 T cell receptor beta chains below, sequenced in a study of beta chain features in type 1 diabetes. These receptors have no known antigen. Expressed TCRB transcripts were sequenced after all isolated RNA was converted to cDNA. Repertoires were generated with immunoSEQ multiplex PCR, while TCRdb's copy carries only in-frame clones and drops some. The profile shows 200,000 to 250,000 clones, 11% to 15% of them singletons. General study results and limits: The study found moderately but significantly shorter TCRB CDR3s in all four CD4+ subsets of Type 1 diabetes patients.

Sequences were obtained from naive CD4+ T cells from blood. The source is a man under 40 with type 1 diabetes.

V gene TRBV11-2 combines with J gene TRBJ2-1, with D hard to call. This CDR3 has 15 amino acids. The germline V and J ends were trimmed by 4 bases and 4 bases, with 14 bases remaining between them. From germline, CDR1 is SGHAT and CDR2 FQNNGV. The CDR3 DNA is TGTGCCAGCAGCTCAGACCCAGGTGGTTACAATGAGCAGTTCTTC. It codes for CASSSDPGGYNEQFF. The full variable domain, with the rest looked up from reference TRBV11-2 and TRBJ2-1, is EAGVAQSPRYKIIEKRQSVAFWCNPISGHATLYWYQQILGQGPKLLIQFQNNGVVDDSQLPKDRFSAERLKGVDSTLKIQPAKLEDSAVYLCASSSDPGGYNEQFFGPGTRLTVL.

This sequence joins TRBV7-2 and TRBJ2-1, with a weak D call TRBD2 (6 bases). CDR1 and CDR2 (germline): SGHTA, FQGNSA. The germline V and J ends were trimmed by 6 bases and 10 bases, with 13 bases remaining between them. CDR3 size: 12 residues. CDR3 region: CASSYQGGEQFF. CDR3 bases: TGTGCCAGCAGTTACCAGGGAGGAGAGCAGTTCTTC. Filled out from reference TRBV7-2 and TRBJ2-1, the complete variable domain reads GAGVSQSPSNKVTEKGKDVELRCDPISGHTALYWYRQSLGQGLEFLIYFQGNSAPDKSGLPSDRFSAERTGGSVSTLTIQRTQQEDSAVYLCASSYQGGEQFFGPGTRLTVL.

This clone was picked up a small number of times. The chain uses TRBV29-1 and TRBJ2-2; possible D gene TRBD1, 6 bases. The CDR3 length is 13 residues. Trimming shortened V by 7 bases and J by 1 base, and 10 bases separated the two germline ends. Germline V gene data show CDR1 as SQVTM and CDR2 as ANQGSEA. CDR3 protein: CSAQTGNTGELFF. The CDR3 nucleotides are TGCAGCGCTCAGACAGGGAACACCGGGGAGCTGTTTTTT.

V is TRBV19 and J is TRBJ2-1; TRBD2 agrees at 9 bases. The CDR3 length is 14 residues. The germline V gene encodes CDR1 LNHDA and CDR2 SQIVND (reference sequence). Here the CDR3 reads CASRAGGSYNEQFF. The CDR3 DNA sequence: TGTGCTTCTCGAGCGGGGGGCTCCTACAATGAGCAGTTCTTC.

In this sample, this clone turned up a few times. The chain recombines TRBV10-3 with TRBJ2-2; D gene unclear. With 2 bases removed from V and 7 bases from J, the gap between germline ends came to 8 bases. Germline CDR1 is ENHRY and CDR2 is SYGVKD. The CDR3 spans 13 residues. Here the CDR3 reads CAISEVAVGELFF. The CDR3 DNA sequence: TGTGCCATCAGTGAGGTTGCGGTCGGGGAGCTGTTTTTT.

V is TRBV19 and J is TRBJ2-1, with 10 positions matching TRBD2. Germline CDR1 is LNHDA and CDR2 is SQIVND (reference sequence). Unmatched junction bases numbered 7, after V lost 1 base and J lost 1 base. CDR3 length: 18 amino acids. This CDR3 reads CASSIGSGGRGSYNEQFF. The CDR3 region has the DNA TGTGCCAGTAGTATAGGTAGCGGGGGGCGAGGGTCCTACAATGAGCAGTTCTTC.

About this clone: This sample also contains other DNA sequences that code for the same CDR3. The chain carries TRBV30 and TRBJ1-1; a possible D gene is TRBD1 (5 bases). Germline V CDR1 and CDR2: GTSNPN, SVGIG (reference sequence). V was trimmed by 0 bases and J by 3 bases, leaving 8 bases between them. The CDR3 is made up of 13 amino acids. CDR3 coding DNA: TGTGCCTGGAGTGTAGGAGGGGACACTGAAGCTTTCTTT. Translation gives CAWSVGGDTEAFF. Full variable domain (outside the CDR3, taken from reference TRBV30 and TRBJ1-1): SQTIHQWPATLVQPVGSPLSLECTVEGTSNPNLYWYRQAAGRGLQLLFYSVGIGQISSEVPQNLSASRPQDRQFILSSKKLLLSDSGFYLCAWSVGGDTEAFFGQGTRLTVV.

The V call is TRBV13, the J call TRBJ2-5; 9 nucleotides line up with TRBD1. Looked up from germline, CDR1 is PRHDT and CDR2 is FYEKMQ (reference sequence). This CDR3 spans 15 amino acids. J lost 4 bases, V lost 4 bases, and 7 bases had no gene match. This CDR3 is CASSSRQGGRETQYF. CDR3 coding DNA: TGTGCCAGCAGCTCGCGACAGGGGGGCAGAGAGACCCAGTACTTC.